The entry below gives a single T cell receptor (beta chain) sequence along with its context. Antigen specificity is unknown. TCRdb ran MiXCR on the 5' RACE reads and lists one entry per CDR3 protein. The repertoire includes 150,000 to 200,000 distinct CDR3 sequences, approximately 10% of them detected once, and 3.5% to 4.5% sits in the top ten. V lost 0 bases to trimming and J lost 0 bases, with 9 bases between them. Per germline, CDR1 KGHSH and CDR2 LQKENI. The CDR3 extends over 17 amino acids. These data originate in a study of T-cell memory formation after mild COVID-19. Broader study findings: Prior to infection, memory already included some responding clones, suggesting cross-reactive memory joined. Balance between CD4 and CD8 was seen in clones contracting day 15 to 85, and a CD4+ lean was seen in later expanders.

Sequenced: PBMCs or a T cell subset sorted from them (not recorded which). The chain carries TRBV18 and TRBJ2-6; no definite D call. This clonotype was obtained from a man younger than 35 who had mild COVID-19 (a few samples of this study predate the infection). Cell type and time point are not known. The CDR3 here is CASSPPLVYSGANVLTF. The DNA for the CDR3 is TGTGCCAGCTCACCACCCCTCGTGTACTCTGGGGCCAACGTCCTGACTTTC.